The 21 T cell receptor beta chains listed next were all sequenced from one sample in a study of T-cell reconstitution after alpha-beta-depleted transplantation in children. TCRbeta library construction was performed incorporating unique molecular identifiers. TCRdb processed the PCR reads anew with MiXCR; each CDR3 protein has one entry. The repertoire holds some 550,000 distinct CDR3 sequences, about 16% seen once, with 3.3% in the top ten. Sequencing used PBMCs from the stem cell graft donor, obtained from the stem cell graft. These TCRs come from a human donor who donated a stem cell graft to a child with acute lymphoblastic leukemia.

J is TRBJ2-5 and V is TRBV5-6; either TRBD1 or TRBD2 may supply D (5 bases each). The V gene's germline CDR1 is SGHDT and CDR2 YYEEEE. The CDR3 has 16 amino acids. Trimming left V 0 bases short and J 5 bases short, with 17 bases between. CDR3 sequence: CASSLGAWGNRETQYF. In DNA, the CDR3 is TGTGCCAGCAGCTTGGGGGCCTGGGGGAATCGGGAGACCCAGTACTTC.

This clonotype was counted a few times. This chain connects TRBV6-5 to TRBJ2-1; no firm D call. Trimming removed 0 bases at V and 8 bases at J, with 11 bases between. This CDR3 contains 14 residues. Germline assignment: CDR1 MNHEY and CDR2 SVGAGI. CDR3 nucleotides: TGTGCCAGCAGTTACTCCGCCCGCTCGTATGAGCAGTTCTTC. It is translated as CASSYSARSYEQFF.

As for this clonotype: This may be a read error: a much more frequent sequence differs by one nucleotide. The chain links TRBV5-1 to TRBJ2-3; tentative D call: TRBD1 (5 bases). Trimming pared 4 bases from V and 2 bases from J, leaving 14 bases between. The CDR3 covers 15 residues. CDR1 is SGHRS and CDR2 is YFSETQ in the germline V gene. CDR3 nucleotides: TGCGCCAGCAGCCGTGCAGGGCCTACCACAGATACGCAGTATTTT. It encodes CASSRAGPTTDTQYF.

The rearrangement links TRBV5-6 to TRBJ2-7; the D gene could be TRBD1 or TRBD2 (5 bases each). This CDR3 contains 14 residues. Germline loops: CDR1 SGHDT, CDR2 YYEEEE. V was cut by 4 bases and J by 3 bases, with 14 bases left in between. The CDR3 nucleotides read TGTGCCAGCAGCCTGGCCGGGACGGTCTACGAGCAGTACTTC. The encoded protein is CASSLAGTVYEQYF.

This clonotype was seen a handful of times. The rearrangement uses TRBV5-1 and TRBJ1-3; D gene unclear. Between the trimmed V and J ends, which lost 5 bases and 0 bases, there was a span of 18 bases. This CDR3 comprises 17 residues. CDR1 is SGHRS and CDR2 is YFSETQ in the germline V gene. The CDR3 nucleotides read TGCGCCAGCAGTCCAGCCTTCGCGGGGAGCTCTGGAAACACCATATATTTT. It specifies CASSPAFAGSSGNTIYF.

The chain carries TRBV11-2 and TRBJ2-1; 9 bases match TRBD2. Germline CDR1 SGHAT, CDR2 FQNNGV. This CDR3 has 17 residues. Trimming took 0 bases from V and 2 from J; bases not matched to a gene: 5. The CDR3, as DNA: TGTGCCAGCAGCTTAGATATGCTAGCGGGGCCCTACAATGAGCAGTTCTTC. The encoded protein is CASSLDMLAGPYNEQFF.

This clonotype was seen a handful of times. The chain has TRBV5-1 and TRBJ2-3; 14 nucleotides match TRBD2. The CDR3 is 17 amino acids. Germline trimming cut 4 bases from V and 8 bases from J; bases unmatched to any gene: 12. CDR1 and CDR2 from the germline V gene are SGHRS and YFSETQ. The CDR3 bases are TGCGCCAGCAGCCCGGTGCCGGGACTAGCGGGAGCCAGTACGCAGTATTTT. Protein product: CASSPVPGLAGASTQYF.

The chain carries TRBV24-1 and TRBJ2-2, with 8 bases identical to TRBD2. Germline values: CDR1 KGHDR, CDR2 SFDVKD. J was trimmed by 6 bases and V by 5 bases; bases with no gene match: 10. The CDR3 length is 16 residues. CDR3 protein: CATSALTGLVPGELFF. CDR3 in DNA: TGTGCCACCAGTGCCCTGACGGGACTAGTTCCCGGGGAGCTGTTTTTT.

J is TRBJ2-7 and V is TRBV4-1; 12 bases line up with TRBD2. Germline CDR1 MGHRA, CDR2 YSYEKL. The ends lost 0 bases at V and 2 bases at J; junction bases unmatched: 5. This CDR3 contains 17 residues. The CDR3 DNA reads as TGCGCCAGCAGCCAAGAGGGGACTAGCGGGTTCCCCTACGAGCAGTACTTC. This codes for CASSQEGTSGFPYEQYF.

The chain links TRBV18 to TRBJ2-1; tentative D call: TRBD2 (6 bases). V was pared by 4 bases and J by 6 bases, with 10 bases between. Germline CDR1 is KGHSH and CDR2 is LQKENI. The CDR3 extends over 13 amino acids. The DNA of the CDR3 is TGTGCCAGCTCACGTGCGGGGTCCAATGAGCAGTTCTTC. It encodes CASSRAGSNEQFF.

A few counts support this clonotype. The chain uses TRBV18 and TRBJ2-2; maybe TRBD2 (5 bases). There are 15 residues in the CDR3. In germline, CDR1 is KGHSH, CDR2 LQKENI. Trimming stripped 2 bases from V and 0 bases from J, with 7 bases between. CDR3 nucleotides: TGTGCCAGCTCACCAGTGGACTCGAACACCGGGGAGCTGTTTTTT. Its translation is CASSPVDSNTGELFF.

CDR3: CASSSETLTGELFF. The CDR3 DNA reads as TGCGCCAGCAGCTCGGAGACTCTTACCGGGGAGCTGTTTTTT. The chain employs TRBV5-1 and TRBJ2-2; D not certain. This CDR3 is built from 14 residues. Germline CDR1 and CDR2: SGHRS and YFSETQ. The V and J ends lost 3 bases and 5 bases respectively, with 11 bases between them.

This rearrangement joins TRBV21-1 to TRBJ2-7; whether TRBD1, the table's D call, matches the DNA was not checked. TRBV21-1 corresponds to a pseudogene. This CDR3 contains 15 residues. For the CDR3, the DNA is TGTGCCAGCAGAATTGCCGGGACGGGTTCCTACGAGCAGTACTTC. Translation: CASRIAGTGSYEQYF.

The CDR3, as DNA: TGTGCCAGCAGACGGGTAGCCTCCACCGGGGAGCTGTTTTTT. Encoded protein: CASRRVASTGELFF. The chain recombines TRBV12-3 or TRBV12-4 with TRBJ2-2; no reliable D call. Trimming pared 6 bases from V and 4 bases from J, leaving 12 bases between. The CDR3 extends over 14 amino acids.

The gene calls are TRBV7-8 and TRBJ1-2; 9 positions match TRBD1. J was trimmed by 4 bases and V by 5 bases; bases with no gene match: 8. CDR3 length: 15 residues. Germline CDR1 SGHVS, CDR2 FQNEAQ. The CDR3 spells CASSPSGTGSYGYTF. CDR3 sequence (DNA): TGTGCCAGCAGCCCCTCCGGGACAGGGAGCTATGGCTACACCTTC. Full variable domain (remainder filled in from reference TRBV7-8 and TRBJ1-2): GAGVSQSPRYKVAKRGQDVALRCDPISGHVSLFWYQQALGQGPEFLTYFQNEAQLDKSGLPSDRFFAERPEGSVSTLKIQRTQQEDSAVYLCASSPSGTGSYGYTFGSGTRLTVV.

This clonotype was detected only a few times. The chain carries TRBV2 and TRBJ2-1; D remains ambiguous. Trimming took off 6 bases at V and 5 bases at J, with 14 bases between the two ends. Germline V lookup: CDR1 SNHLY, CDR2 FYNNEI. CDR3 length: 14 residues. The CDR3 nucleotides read TGTGCCAGCAGCGTGACGTGGGATCACAATGAGCAGTTCTTC. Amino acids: CASSVTWDHNEQFF.

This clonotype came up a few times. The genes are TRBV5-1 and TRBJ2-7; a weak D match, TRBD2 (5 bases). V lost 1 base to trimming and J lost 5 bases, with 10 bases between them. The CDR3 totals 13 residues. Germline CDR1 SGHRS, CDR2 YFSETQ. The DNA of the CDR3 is TGCGCCAGCAGCTTGAATGACGGGAACGAGCAGTACTTC. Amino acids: CASSLNDGNEQYF.

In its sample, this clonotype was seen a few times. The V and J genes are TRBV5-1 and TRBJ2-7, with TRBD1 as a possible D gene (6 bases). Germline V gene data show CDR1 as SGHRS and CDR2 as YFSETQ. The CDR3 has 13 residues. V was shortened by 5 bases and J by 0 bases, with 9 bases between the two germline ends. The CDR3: CASRGADSYEQYF. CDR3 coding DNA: TGCGCCAGCAGGGGGGCAGACTCCTACGAGCAGTACTTC.

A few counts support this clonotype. CDR3: CASSLDPDFSTDTQYF. The CDR3 coding sequence is TGCGCCAGCAGCTTGGATCCGGATTTTAGCACAGATACGCAGTATTTT. The chain uses TRBV5-1 and TRBJ2-3; D gene ambiguous. Trimming shortened V by 0 bases and J by 0 bases, and 11 bases separated the two germline ends. CDR1 and CDR2 from the germline V gene are SGHRS and YFSETQ. The CDR3 runs to 16 residues.

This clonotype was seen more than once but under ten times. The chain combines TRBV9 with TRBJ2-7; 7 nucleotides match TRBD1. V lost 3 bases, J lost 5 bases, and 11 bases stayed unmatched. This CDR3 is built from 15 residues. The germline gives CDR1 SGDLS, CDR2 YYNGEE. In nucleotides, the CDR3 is TGTGCCAGCAGCGGACGGACAGGTAAAATAAACGAGCAGTACTTC. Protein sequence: CASSGRTGKINEQYF.

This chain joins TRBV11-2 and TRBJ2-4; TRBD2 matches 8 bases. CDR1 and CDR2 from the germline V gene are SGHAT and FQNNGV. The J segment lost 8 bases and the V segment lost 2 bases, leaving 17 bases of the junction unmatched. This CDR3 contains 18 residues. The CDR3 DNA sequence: TGTGCCAGCAGCTTATCATCCGCATCGGGGGGGGCGCGGGACATTCAGTACTTC. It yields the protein CASSLSSASGGARDIQYF.